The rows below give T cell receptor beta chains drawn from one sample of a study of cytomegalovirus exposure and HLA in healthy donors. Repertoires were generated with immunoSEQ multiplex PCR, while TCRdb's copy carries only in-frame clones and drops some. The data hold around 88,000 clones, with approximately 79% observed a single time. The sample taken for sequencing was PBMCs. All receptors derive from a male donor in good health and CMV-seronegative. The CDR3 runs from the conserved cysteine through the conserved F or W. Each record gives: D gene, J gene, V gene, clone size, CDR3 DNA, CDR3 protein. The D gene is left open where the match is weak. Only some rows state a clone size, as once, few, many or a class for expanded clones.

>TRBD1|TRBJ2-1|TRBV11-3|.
TGTGCCAGCAGCCTGGGACAGGACAATGAGCAGTTCTTC
CASSLGQDNEQFF
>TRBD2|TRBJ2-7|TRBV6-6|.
TGTGCCAGCAGTCCTTTGGCTCGGGGGGTGGTTTACGAGCAGTACTTC
CASSPLARGVVYEQYF
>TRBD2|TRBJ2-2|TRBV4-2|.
TGTGCCAGCAGCCAAGATTCGCCTAGCGGCACCGGGGAGCTGTTTTTT
CASSQDSPSGTGELFF
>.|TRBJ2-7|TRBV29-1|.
TGCAGCGCAACCCGGGACTCCTACGAGCAGTACTTC
CSATRDSYEQYF
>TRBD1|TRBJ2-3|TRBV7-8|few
TGTGCCAGCAGACCCCAGGGGGCTCGAATAGATACGCAGTATTTT
CASRPQGARIDTQYF
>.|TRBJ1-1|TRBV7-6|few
TGTGCCAGCAGCTTAGCGGATCACAGGGATGCTTTCTTT
CASSLADHRDAFF
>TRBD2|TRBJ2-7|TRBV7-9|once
TGTGCCAGCAGCTTAGTCCCAGCGGGAGGTGCCTACGAGCAGTACTTC
CASSLVPAGGAYEQYF
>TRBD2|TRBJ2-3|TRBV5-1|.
TGCGCCAGCACCCCCCAAGGGAGGGCTCGAACAGATACGCAGTATTTT
CASTPQGRARTDTQYF
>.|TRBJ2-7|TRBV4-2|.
TGTGCCAGCAGCCAAGATGCGGTCGGGGGCTCCTACGAGCAGTACTTC
CASSQDAVGGSYEQYF
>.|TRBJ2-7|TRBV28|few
TGTGCCAGCAGATACACAGGGAGAAACGAGCAGTACTTC
CASRYTGRNEQYF
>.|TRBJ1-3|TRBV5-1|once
TGCGCCAGCAGCCCCCGGGGTAGCGGAAACACCATATATTTT
CASSPRGSGNTIYF
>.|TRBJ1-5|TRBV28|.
TGTGCCAGCAGTTTGGAGACCGGTCGGGATCAGCCCCAGCATTTT
CASSLETGRDQPQHF
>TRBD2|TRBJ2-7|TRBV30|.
TGTGCCTGGAGTAGCGGGAGGACTAGCGGGAGGTCCTACGAGCAGTACTTC
CAWSSGRTSGRSYEQYF
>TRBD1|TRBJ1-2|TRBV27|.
TGTGCCAGCAGCGGGACAGGCGGGACTGGCTACACCTTC
CASSGTGGTGYTF
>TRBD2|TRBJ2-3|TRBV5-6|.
TGTGCCAGCAGCTGGCCTTCGGGGGGGACAGATACGCAGTATTTT
CASSWPSGGTDTQYF
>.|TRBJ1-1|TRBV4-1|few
TGCGCCAGCAGCCAAGATCGGGGGATGGACGGATATGAAGCTTTCTTT
CASSQDRGMDGYEAFF
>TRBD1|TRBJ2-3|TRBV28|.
TGTGCCAGCAGTTTAAGGGGGACAGGGACAGATACGCAGTATTTT
CASSLRGTGTDTQYF
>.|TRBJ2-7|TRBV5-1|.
TGCGCCAGCAGCCCCACCGGGACACGTGCCTACGAGCAGTACTTC
CASSPTGTRAYEQYF
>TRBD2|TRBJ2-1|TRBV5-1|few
TGCGCCAGCAGCTTTTTTTTGGCTAGCGGAAACAATGAGCAGTTCTTC
CASSFFLASGNNEQFF
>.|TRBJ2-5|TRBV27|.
TGTGCCAGCAGTTTGGGTTGGGGGGCTGGGCGGGAGCAGTACTTC
CASSLGWGAGREQYF
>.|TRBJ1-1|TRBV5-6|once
TGTGCCAGCAGCTCCGGACCGACAGTTTCGTACACTGAAGCTTTCTTT
CASSSGPTVSYTEAFF
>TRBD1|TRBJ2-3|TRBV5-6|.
TGTGCCAGCAGCCTCGGGACAGGGGCCACCCCAGATACGCAGTATTTT
CASSLGTGATPDTQYF
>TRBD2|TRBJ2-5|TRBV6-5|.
TGTGCCAGCAGTTACTCGCCAGCGGGAGATAGTGAGACCCAGTACTTC
CASSYSPAGDSETQYF
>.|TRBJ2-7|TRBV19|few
TGTGCCAGTAGTAGGCGGGAAATATCCTACGAGCAGTACTTC
CASSRREISYEQYF
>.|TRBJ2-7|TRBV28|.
TGTGCCAGCAGTTTCCAGATCTACGAGCAGTACTTC
CASSFQIYEQYF
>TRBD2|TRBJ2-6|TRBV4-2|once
TGTGCCAGCAGCTCGGGACTAGCGGGGTTATGGGGGGCCAACGTCCTGACTTTC
CASSSGLAGLWGANVLTF
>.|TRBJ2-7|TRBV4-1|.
TGCGCCAGCAGCCCGTGGGTAGGGACTTCTAACGAGCAGTACTTC
CASSPWVGTSNEQYF
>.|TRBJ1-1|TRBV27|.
TGTGCCAGCAGTTCCCTGGGAGGGGGGAAAGAGAACACTGAAGCTTTCTTT
CASSSLGGGKENTEAFF